The 16 T cell receptor beta chains given below trace back to one sample, sequenced in a study of T-cell reconstitution after alpha-beta-depleted transplantation in children. Using unique molecular identifiers, the investigators prepared the TCRbeta library. TCRdb re-called the PCR reads through MiXCR, storing one row per CDR3 protein. Of 440,000 or so distinct CDR3 sequences detected, around 9.9% appear once; the ten largest clones hold roughly 5%. The sample consisted of PBMCs from the stem cell graft donor, taken from the stem cell graft. These TCRs come from a human donor who donated a stem cell graft to a child with acute myeloid leukemia.

This clonotype showed up many times. V gene TRBV5-1 combines with J gene TRBJ2-1; possible D gene TRBD2, 5 bases. The V end lost 1 base, the J end lost 0 bases, and 8 bases lay between the germline ends. Germline V gene sequence: CDR1 SGHRS, CDR2 YFSETQ. This CDR3 has 15 residues. Here the CDR3 reads CASSLLTSSYNEQFF. The CDR3 coding sequence is TGCGCCAGCAGCTTGCTAACTAGCTCCTACAATGAGCAGTTCTTC.

This clonotype was detected a few times. This rearrangement joins TRBV9 to TRBJ2-1; TRBD2 agrees at 13 bases. Germline assignment: CDR1 SGDLS and CDR2 YYNGEE. V trimming: 3 bases; J trimming: 10 bases; junction bases outside the gene matches: 7. This CDR3 contains 15 residues. The CDR3 is CASSARLAGGEEQFF. As DNA, the CDR3 is TGTGCCAGCAGCGCCCGACTAGCGGGAGGAGAAGAGCAGTTCTTC.

This clonotype was counted only a few times. The chain links TRBV19 to TRBJ1-2, with a weak D call TRBD1 (6 bases). Germline V lookup: CDR1 LNHDA, CDR2 SQIVND (reference sequence). The CDR3 sequence is 16 residues long. V was shortened by 5 bases and J by 0 bases, with 16 bases between the two germline ends. CDR3: CASSAGQSEANYGYTF. The CDR3 DNA is TGTGCCAGTAGTGCCGGACAGAGCGAAGCTAACTATGGCTACACCTTC.

In this sample, this clonotype turned up a few times. J is TRBJ2-7 and V is TRBV20-1; D is perhaps TRBD2 (6 bases). The CDR3 is 12 residues long. Germline V CDR1 and CDR2: DFQATT, SNEGSKA (reference sequence). V lost 5 bases and J 4 bases, leaving 12 bases between the germline ends. The CDR3 spells CSAATSSYEQYV. The CDR3 DNA follows: TGCAGTGCTGCCACTAGCTCTTACGAGCAGTACGTC.

J is TRBJ1-1 and V is TRBV20-1; D remains ambiguous. The germline V gene encodes CDR1 DFQATT and CDR2 SNEGSKA (reference sequence). Between the trimmed V and J ends, which lost 4 bases and 5 bases, there was a span of 11 bases. This CDR3 is 12 amino acids long. The CDR3 loop is CSANSGLTEAFF. CDR3 coding DNA: TGCAGTGCTAATTCTGGTTTGACTGAAGCTTTCTTT.

The chain uses TRBV5-1 and TRBJ1-1; D ambiguous. The CDR3 covers 14 residues. Germline V CDR1 and CDR2: SGHRS, YFSETQ. Trimming cost V 0 bases and J 10 bases, with 16 bases left between them. DNA of the CDR3: TGCGCCAGCAGCTTGGAAGCCATTGCCTCTGTAGCTTTCTTT. Amino acid sequence: CASSLEAIASVAFF.

The V gene is TRBV12-3 or TRBV12-4, the J gene TRBJ1-2, with a possible D match to TRBD1 (5 bases). Trimming removed 7 bases from V and 5 bases from J, with 14 bases in between. CDR3 length: 13 amino acids. The CDR3 loop is CASNVDTRYGYTF. The CDR3 nucleotides read TGTGCCAGCAACGTGGACACCCGTTATGGCTACACCTTC.

This clonotype was recorded a few times. The chain joins TRBV19 to TRBJ2-1; TRBD2 might be the D (6 bases). The CDR3 is 13 residues long. The V end lost 1 base, the J end lost 15 bases, and 16 bases lay between the germline ends. Per germline, CDR1 LNHDA and CDR2 SQIVND (reference sequence). The CDR3, as DNA: TGTGCCAGTAGTATAGTAACTAGCTGCAGCCGGTTCTTC. Protein: CASSIVTSCSRFF.

The CDR3 DNA reads as TGTGCCACTGTCTCGGAGGGCAAGACCCAGTACTTC. Translation: CATVSEGKTQYF. The V gene is TRBV3-1, the J gene TRBJ2-5; TRBD2 is a possible D gene (6 bases). Germline CDR1 LGHDT, CDR2 YNNKEL (reference sequence). The CDR3 runs 12 residues. V shed 10 bases and J shed 6 bases, with 15 bases lying between them.

A few counts support this clonotype. This chain links TRBV10-2 with TRBJ1-2; TRBD1 might be the D (6 bases). This CDR3 comprises 14 residues. Looked up from germline, CDR1 is WSHSY and CDR2 is SAAADI. Trimming shortened V by 3 bases and J by 6 bases, and 14 bases separated the two germline ends. CDR3 sequence (DNA): TGCGCCAGCAGTGAAATATCAGGGGCGGATGGCTACACCTTC. Its protein is CASSEISGADGYTF.

This clonotype was detected a few times. The chain employs TRBV2 and TRBJ1-1, with D hard to call. Trimming took 3 bases from V and 0 from J, leaving 11 bases between them. This CDR3 has 15 amino acids. Germline loops: CDR1 SNHLY, CDR2 FYNNEI. This CDR3 is CASSDVGLMNTEAFF. For the CDR3, the DNA is TGTGCCAGCAGTGATGTCGGATTAATGAACACTGAAGCTTTCTTT.

The table lists this clonotype with many counts. This sequence joins TRBV29-1 and TRBJ2-2; D not certain. V lost 3 bases and J 1 base, leaving 6 bases between the germline ends. The CDR3 sequence is 13 residues long. Germline-derived CDR1 and CDR2 are SQVTM and ANQGSEA. For the CDR3, the DNA is TGCAGCGTTGACCCGGGGAACACCGGGGAGCTGTTTTTT. The encoded protein is CSVDPGNTGELFF.

This clonotype showed up many times. The chain has TRBV10-3 and TRBJ2-1; D gene ambiguous. V was cut by 4 bases and J by 2 bases, with 6 bases left in between. The CDR3 extends over 13 amino acids. Germline values: CDR1 ENHRY, CDR2 SYGVKD. CDR3 nucleotide sequence: TGTGCCATCAGTGTAGGCCCCTACAATGAGCAGTTCTTC. It translates to CAISVGPYNEQFF.

This rearrangement joins TRBV5-1 to TRBJ2-7; 9 bases are shared with TRBD2. There are 16 residues in the CDR3. CDR1 SGHRS and CDR2 YFSETQ come from the germline V gene. Trimming took 0 bases from V and 2 from J; bases not matched to a gene: 6. The CDR3 is CASSLAGGRATYEQYF. The CDR3 DNA reads as TGCGCCAGCAGCTTGGCCGGCGGGAGGGCCACCTACGAGCAGTACTTC.

This clonotype has ten or more counts. The J gene is TRBJ2-3, the V gene TRBV5-1; 7 nucleotides agree with TRBD2. CDR1 and CDR2 from the germline V gene are SGHRS and YFSETQ. The CDR3 extends over 16 amino acids. V shed 4 bases and J 2 bases; nucleotides not matched to a gene: 10. CDR3 amino acids: CASSRARGGPTDTQYF. The CDR3 nucleotides read TGCGCCAGCAGCCGGGCCCGCGGGGGACCCACAGATACGCAGTATTTT.

This chain connects TRBV12-3 or TRBV12-4 to TRBJ2-3, with TRBD2 identical over 9 bases. V shed 7 bases, J shed 6 bases, and the junction held 8 bases outside the gene matches. The CDR3 sequence is 14 residues long. CDR3 bases: TGTGCCAGCACCCTGGCTAGCGGGGTTGATACGCAGTATTTT. This sequence encodes CASTLASGVDTQYF.